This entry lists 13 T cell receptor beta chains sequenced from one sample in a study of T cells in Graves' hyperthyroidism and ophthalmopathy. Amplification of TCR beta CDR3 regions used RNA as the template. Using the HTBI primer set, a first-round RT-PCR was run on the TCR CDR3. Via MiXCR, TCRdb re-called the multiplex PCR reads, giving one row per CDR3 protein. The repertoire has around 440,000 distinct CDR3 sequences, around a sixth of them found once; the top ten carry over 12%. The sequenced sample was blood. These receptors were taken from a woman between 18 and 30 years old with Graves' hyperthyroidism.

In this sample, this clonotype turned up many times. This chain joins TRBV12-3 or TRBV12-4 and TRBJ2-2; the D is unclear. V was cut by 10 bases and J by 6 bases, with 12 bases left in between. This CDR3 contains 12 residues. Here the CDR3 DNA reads TGTGCCACTCAAGCCGGGCCCGGGGAGCTGTTTTTT. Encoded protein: CATQAGPGELFF.

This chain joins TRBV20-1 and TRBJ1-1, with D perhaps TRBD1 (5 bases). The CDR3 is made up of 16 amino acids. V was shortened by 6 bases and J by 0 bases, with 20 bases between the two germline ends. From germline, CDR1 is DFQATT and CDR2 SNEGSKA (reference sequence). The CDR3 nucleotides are TGCAGTGCCCTGCTTATTAAGGCAGGGATGAACACTGAAGCTTTCTTT. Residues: CSALLIKAGMNTEAFF.

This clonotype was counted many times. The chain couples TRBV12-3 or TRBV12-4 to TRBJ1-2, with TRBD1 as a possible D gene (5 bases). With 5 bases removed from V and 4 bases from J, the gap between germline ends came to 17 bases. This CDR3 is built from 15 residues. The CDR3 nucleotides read TGTGCCAGCAGTCGCACTCCGACAGCTCGCTATGGCTACACCTTC. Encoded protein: CASSRTPTARYGYTF.

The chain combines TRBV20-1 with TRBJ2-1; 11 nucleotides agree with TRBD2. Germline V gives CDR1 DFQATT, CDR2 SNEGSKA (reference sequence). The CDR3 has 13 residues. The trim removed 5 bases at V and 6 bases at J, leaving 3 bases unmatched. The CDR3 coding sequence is TGCAGTGCTGGGGGACTAGCGGCCAATGAGCAGTTCTTC. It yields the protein CSAGGLAANEQFF.

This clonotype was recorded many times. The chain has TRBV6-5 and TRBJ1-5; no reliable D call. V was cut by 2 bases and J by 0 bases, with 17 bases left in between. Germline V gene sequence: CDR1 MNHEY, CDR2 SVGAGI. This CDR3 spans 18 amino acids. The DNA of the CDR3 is TGTGCCAGCAGTTACGTGCAGGACTATTGGGATAGCAATCAGCCCCAGCATTTT. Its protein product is CASSYVQDYWDSNQPQHF.

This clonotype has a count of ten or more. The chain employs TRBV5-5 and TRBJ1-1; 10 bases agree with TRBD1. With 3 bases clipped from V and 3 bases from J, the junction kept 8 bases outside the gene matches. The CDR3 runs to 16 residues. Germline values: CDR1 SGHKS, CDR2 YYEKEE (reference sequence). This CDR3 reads CASSSGTGERYTEAFF. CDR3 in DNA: TGTGCCAGCAGCTCCGGGACAGGGGAGAGGTACACTGAAGCTTTCTTT.

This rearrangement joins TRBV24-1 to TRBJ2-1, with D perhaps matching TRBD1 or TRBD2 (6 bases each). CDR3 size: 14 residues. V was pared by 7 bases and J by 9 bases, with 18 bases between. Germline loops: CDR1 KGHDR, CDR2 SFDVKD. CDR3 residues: CATRRQGSGSEQFF. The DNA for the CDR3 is TGTGCCACCAGACGTCAGGGGAGCGGGTCTGAGCAGTTCTTC.

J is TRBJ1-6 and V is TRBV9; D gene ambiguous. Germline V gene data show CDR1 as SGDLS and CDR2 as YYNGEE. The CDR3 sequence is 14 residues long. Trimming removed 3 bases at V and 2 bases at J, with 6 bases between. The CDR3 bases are TGTGCCAGCAGCGATATGACCTATAATTCACCCCTCCACTTT. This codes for CASSDMTYNSPLHF.

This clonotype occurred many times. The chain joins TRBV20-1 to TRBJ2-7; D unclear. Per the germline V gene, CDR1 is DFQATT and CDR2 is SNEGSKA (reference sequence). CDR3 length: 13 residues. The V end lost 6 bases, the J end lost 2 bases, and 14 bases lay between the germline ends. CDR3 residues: CSALSTRTYEQYF. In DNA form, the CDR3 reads TGCAGTGCACTGAGCACTCGGACCTACGAGCAGTACTTC.

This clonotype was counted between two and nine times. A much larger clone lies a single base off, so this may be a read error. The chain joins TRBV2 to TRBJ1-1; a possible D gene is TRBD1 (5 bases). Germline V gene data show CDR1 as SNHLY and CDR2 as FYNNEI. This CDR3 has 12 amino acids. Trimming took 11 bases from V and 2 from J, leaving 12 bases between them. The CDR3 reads CALDGDNTEAFF. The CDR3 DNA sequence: TGTGCCCTGGACGGGGACAACACTGAAGCTTTCTTT.

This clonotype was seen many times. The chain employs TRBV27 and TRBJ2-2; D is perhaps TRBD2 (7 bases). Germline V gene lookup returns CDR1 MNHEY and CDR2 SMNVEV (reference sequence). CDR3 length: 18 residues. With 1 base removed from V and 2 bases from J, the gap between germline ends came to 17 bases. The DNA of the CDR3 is TGTGCCAGCAGTTTATTAGGGAGGGGGGACACTAACACCGGGGAGCTGTTTTTT. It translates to CASSLLGRGDTNTGELFF.

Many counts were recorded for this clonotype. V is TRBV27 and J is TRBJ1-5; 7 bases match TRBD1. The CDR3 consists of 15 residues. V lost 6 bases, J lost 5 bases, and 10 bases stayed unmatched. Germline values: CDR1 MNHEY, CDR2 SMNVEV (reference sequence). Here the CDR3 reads CASRDEGAGHQPQHF. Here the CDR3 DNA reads TGTGCCAGCAGGGACGAGGGGGCAGGGCATCAGCCCCAGCATTTT.

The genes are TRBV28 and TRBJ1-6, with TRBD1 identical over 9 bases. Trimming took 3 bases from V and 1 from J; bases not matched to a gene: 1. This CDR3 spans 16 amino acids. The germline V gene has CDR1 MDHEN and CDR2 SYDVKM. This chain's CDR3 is CASSLTGGSYNSPLHF. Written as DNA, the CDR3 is TGTGCCAGCAGTTTGACAGGGGGTTCCTATAATTCACCCCTCCACTTT. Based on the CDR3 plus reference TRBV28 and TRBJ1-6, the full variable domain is DVKVTQSSRYLVKRTGEKVFLECVQDMDHENMFWYRQDPGLGLRLIYFSYDVKMKEKGDIPEGYSVSREKKERFSLILESASTNQTSMYLCASSLTGGSYNSPLHFGNGTRLTVT.